This note documents a single T cell receptor beta chain sequence. Antigen: not known. The data originate from a study of T cells in localized non-small cell lung cancer. General study results and limits: Tumor trailed uninvolved adjacent lung in T cell clonality, which peaked there.

Produced via immunoSEQ multiplex PCR; TCRdb's table is partial and in-frame only. The data contain about 19,000 clones, around nine tenths of them seen just once; the ten biggest clones take up approximately 4.1%. This CDR3 has 13 residues. The trim removed 2 bases at V and 2 bases at J, leaving 3 bases unmatched. Germline V CDR1 and CDR2: SQVTM, ANQGSEA. V gene TRBV29-1 combines with J gene TRBJ2-7; 7 bases align to TRBD1. The input for sequencing was peripheral blood, taken before any cancer treatment. The TCR sequence derives from a male donor aged 60 or over with stage I squamous cell lung carcinoma. The CDR3 loop is CSVERTGPYEQYF. The CDR3 DNA reads TGCAGCGTTGAACGGACAGGCCCCTACGAGCAGTACTTC.